This TCR beta chain was observed in a study of cytomegalovirus exposure and HLA in healthy donors. Study-level information: Assignment to the Caucasian-associated ancestry cluster applied to more than 75% of the roughly 400 genotyped donors.

Findings and limits, study-wide: The study flagged about 150 TCR beta chains as cytomegalovirus-associated. Per published reports, the classifier diagnosed cytomegalovirus status with high specificity and sensitivity. As a later analysis showed, a missense DCLRE1C variant was linked to trimming of TCR beta V- and J-genes.

The V gene's germline CDR1 is MNHEY and CDR2 SMNVEV (reference sequence). CDR3 length: 15 residues. Trimming took 6 bases from V and 5 from J, leaving 19 bases between them. This clone has more than one count but fewer than ten. Its antigen is still unknown. The PCR made use of 60 Vbeta and 13 Jbeta primers. TCRdb's copy holds only in-frame clones and misses some; the assay was immunoSEQ multiplex PCR. The repertoire consists of about 110,000 clones, with 15% occurring once and the leading ten covering under 2.5%. Sequencing was done on a sample of PBMCs. The chain links TRBV27 to TRBJ1-1; possible D gene TRBD1, 6 bases. This TCR came from a woman between 18 and 29 years old in good health and CMV-seronegative. The CDR3 is CASRATTGSGTEAFF. The CDR3 nucleotides read TGTGCCAGCAGAGCTACCACAGGGTCGGGGACTGAAGCTTTCTTT.